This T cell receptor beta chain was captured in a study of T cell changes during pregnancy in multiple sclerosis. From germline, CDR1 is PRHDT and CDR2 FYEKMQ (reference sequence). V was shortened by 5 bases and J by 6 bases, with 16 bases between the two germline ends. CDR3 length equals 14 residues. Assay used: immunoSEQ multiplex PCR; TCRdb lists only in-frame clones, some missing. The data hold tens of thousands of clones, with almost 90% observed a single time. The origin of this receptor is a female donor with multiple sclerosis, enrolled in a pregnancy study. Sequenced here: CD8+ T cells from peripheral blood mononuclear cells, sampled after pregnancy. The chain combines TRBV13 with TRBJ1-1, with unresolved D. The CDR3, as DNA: TGTGCCAGCAGCGCCCGGACGGGGAGCGCTGAAGCTTTCTTT. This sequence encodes CASSARTGSAEAFF.